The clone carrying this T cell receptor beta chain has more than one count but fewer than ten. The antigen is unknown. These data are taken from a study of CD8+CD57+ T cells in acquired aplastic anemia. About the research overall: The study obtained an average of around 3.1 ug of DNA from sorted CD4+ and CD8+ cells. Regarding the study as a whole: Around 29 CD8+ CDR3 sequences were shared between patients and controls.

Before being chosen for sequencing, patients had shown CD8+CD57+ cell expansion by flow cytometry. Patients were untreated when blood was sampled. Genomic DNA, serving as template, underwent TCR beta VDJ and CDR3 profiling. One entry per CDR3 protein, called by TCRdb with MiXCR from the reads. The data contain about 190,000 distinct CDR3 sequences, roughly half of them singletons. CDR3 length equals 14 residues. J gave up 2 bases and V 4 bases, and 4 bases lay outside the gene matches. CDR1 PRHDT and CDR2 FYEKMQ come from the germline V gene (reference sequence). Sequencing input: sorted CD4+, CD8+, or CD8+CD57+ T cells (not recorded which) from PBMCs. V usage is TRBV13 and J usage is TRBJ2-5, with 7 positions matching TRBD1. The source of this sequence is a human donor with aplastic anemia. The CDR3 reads CASSSQTGQETQYF. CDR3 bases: TGTGCCAGCAGCTCCCAGACAGGGCAAGAGACCCAGTACTTC.